The 32 T cell receptor beta chains given below trace back to one sample, sequenced in a study of cytomegalovirus exposure and HLA in healthy donors listed by TCRdb under 2017. Libraries came from the immunoSEQ multiplex PCR assay. The multiplex PCR relied on a mix of 60 forward primers for TCR Vbeta segments and 13 reverse primers for TCR Jbeta segments. Imported from immuneACCESS, the table was reduced by TCRdb to in-frame sequences with V and J called. These copies leave out some clones; in studies compared against another copy, an unresolved V gene accounts for under half, and the cause of the remainder is not known. This sample has fewer than 150,000 clones in its table, and around 77% of those were observed once. The ten largest clones take up 5.4% of the sample. The sample consisted of PBMCs. The receptors were sampled from a woman under 40 in good health and CMV-seropositive.

This clone was observed a single time. The chain is built from TRBV29-1 and TRBJ2-7; D is perhaps TRBD1 (6 bases). Germline assignment: CDR1 SQVTM and CDR2 ANQGSEA. Trimming cost V 3 bases and J 7 bases, with 19 bases left between them. This CDR3 comprises 14 residues. CDR3 DNA sequence: TGCAGCGTTGATTCACAGGGAAGGGTAGGAGAGCAGTACTTC. This encodes CSVDSQGRVGEQYF.

V is TRBV15 and J is TRBJ1-4; 8 nucleotides match TRBD1. CDR3 size: 14 residues. V gave up 2 bases and J gave up 7 bases; unmatched junction bases: 3. Germline CDR1 reads LNHNV; CDR2 reads YYDKDF (reference sequence). Written as DNA, the CDR3 is TGTGCCACCAGCAGACAGGGGGCGGGTGAAAAACTGTTTTTT. Encoded protein: CATSRQGAGEKLFF.

The J gene is TRBJ2-7, the V gene TRBV13; TRBD1 is a possible D gene (5 bases). The CDR3 length is 14 residues. Germline assignment: CDR1 PRHDT and CDR2 FYEKMQ (reference sequence). Trimming took 5 bases from V and 2 from J, leaving 13 bases between them. The CDR3 nucleotides are TGTGCCAGCAGCCACCCCGACAGCCCCTACGAGCAGTACTTC. Protein sequence: CASSHPDSPYEQYF.

The genes are TRBV5-1 and TRBJ2-2; tentative D call: TRBD1 (6 bases). CDR3 length equals 15 residues. The V and J ends lost 1 base and 2 bases respectively, with 9 bases between them. Germline CDR1 and CDR2: SGHRS and YFSETQ. The CDR3 nucleotides read TGCGCCAGCAGCTTGTGGGACACTAACACCGGGGAGCTGTTTTTT. Its protein is CASSLWDTNTGELFF.

Notes on this clone: Other nucleotide sequences in the sample specify the same CDR3. V gene TRBV6-1 combines with J gene TRBJ2-7, with TRBD2 identical over 7 bases. The trim removed 6 bases at V and 2 bases at J, leaving 7 bases unmatched. Germline CDR1 reads MNHNS; CDR2 reads SASEGT. This CDR3 is 14 amino acids long. The CDR3: CASSGEGPTYEQYF. CDR3 nucleotide sequence: TGTGCCAGCAGCGGGGAGGGACCCACCTACGAGCAGTACTTC.

The rearrangement joins TRBV7-9 to TRBJ2-3; 7 bases map to TRBD2. The CDR3 runs 14 residues. V was pared by 4 bases and J by 2 bases, with 3 bases of the junction left unmatched. Germline V lookup: CDR1 SEHNR, CDR2 FQNEAQ (reference sequence). CDR3 in amino acids: CASSWGTITDTQYF. CDR3 in DNA: TGTGCCAGCAGCTGGGGGACTATCACAGATACGCAGTATTTT.

The genes are TRBV30 and TRBJ1-5; 10 bases align to TRBD1. J was trimmed by 4 bases and V by 3 bases; bases with no gene match: 6. The CDR3 covers 15 residues. The V gene's germline CDR1 is GTSNPN and CDR2 SVGIG (reference sequence). Written as DNA, the CDR3 is TGTGCCTGGAGCCTGTCGGGACAGGGGAATCAGCCCCAGCATTTT. Its protein product is CAWSLSGQGNQPQHF. Combining the CDR3 with reference TRBV30 and TRBJ1-5 gives the whole variable domain SQTIHQWPATLVQPVGSPLSLECTVEGTSNPNLYWYRQAAGRGLQLLFYSVGIGQISSEVPQNLSASRPQDRQFILSSKKLLLSDSGFYLCAWSLSGQGNQPQHFGDGTRLSIL.

The chain carries TRBV6-1 and TRBJ1-3; D is ambiguous. V dropped 8 bases and J dropped 0 bases, with 14 bases sitting between them. The V gene's germline CDR1 is MNHNS and CDR2 SASEGT. The CDR3 spans 15 residues. The CDR3 protein is CASHGGGNSGNTIYF. As DNA, the CDR3 is TGTGCCAGCCACGGAGGCGGCAACTCTGGAAACACCATATATTTT.

With respect to this clone: Other DNA sequences in this specimen translate into the identical CDR3. The genes are TRBV5-6 and TRBJ1-1; D is unresolved. The germline V gene has CDR1 SGHDT and CDR2 YYEEEE. V lost 4 bases to trimming and J lost 0 bases, with 4 bases between them. The length of the CDR3 is 12 residues. The DNA for the CDR3 is TGTGCCAGCAGCCGGGTGAACACTGAAGCTTTCTTT. Protein sequence: CASSRVNTEAFF. Looking up the rest from reference TRBV5-6 and TRBJ1-1 gives the full variable domain: DAGVTQSPTHLIKTRGQQVTLRCSPKSGHDTVSWYQQALGQGPQFIFQYYEEEERQRGNFPDRFSGHQFPNYSSELNVNALLLGDSALYLCASSRVNTEAFFGQGTRLTVV.

This clone has only a few counts. The gene calls are TRBV4-1 and TRBJ1-1; no definite D call. V was clipped by 6 bases and J by 1 base, with 12 bases between them. Germline loops: CDR1 MGHRA, CDR2 YSYEKL. The CDR3 has 14 residues. In DNA, the CDR3 is TGCGCCAGCAGAGGACTGTTGAAGAACACTGAAGCTTTCTTT. Residues: CASRGLLKNTEAFF.

J is TRBJ1-2 and V is TRBV28, with D possibly matching TRBD1 (6 bases). Trimming took 8 bases from V and 4 from J, leaving 14 bases between them. The CDR3 is made up of 13 amino acids. CDR1 is MDHEN, CDR2 SYDVKM, per germline. In nucleotides, the CDR3 is TGTGCCAGCGGCCGGACAGCTACCTATGGCTACACCTTC. The encoded protein is CASGRTATYGYTF.

The chain has TRBV6-1 and TRBJ2-7; possibly TRBD2 for D (5 bases). Per germline, CDR1 MNHNS and CDR2 SASEGT. CDR3 length: 12 residues. Trimming shortened V by 8 bases and J by 4 bases, and 12 bases separated the two germline ends. The CDR3 sequence is CASRRGKYEQYF. The CDR3 DNA sequence: TGTGCCAGCCGTCGAGGGAAATACGAGCAGTACTTC.

This rearrangement joins TRBV6-1 to TRBJ1-1, with D unclear. Looked up from germline, CDR1 is MNHNS and CDR2 is SASEGT. Trimming left V 2 bases short and J 8 bases short, with 3 bases between. The CDR3 is 10 amino acids. This chain's CDR3 is CASSEREAFF. The CDR3 DNA sequence: TGTGCCAGCAGTGAACGGGAAGCTTTCTTT.

This chain uses TRBV11-2 with TRBJ2-5, with 10 nucleotides matching TRBD2. Gene TRBJ2-7 matches the end of the DNA better, so the J call may be wrong. This CDR3 contains 15 residues. Germline assignment: CDR1 SGHAT and CDR2 FQNNGV. The chain's CDR3 is CASSSRTSGTYEQYF. CDR3 in DNA: TGTGCCAGCAGCTCAAGGACTAGCGGCACCTACGAGCAGTACTTC.

This clone was counted a single time. The genes are TRBV9 and TRBJ1-1; tentatively, D is TRBD1 (6 bases). Germline V gene data show CDR1 as SGDLS and CDR2 as YYNGEE. Trimming took off 1 base at V and 4 bases at J, with 11 bases between the two ends. This CDR3 has 14 amino acids. CDR3 sequence reads: CASSVRDRITEAFF. The CDR3 DNA reads as TGTGCCAGCAGCGTACGTGACAGGATCACTGAAGCTTTCTTT.

The V gene is TRBV7-2, the J gene TRBJ2-7; D is perhaps TRBD2 (6 bases). The CDR3 loop spans 13 amino acids. Trimming left V 4 bases short and J 2 bases short, with 9 bases between. Germline values: CDR1 SGHTA, CDR2 FQGNSA. The CDR3: CASSWREPYEQYF. The DNA of the CDR3 is TGTGCCAGCAGCTGGCGGGAACCCTACGAGCAGTACTTC.

The rearrangement uses TRBV5-4 and TRBJ2-4; maybe TRBD1 (5 bases). Germline V gives CDR1 SGHNT, CDR2 YYREEE (reference sequence). This CDR3 has 14 amino acids. With 0 bases removed from V and 1 base from J, the gap between germline ends came to 5 bases. The CDR3 loop is CASSLAGAKNIQYF. The CDR3, as DNA: TGTGCCAGCAGCTTGGCAGGGGCCAAAAACATTCAGTACTTC.

V gene TRBV7-2 combines with J gene TRBJ1-2; D is ambiguous. This CDR3 has 14 residues. Trimming pared 1 base from V and 4 bases from J, leaving 10 bases between. Germline V gene sequence: CDR1 SGHTA, CDR2 FQGNSA. CDR3 sequence: CASSLGHAAYGYTF. The CDR3, as DNA: TGTGCCAGCAGCTTAGGGCACGCGGCCTATGGCTACACCTTC.

This chain links TRBV6-6 with TRBJ2-5; D is unresolved. There are 13 residues in the CDR3. The V gene lost 1 base and the J gene lost 7 bases, with 10 bases spanning the gap. Germline CDR1 reads MNHNY; CDR2 reads SVGAGI (reference sequence). The CDR3 DNA is TGTGCCAGCAGTTACTTTGCGTCAGGGACCCAGTACTTC. This translates into CASSYFASGTQYF.

The chain combines TRBV18 with TRBJ2-7; 10 bases map to TRBD2. Germline V gene lookup returns CDR1 KGHSH and CDR2 LQKENI. There are 18 residues in the CDR3. V lost 3 bases, J lost 0 bases, and 11 bases stayed unmatched. This chain's CDR3 is CASSPGTSAPGSSYEQYF. The CDR3 DNA reads TGTGCCAGCTCACCCGGGACTAGCGCCCCGGGTAGCTCCTACGAGCAGTACTTC. Full variable domain (remainder filled in from reference TRBV18 and TRBJ2-7): NAGVMQNPRHLVRRRGQEARLRCSPMKGHSHVYWYRQLPEEGLKFMVYLQKENIIDESGMPKERFSAEFPKEGPSILRIQQVVRGDSAAYFCASSPGTSAPGSSYEQYFGPGTRLTVT.

V usage is TRBV10-3 and J usage is TRBJ2-1; 13 bases are a match to TRBD2. Germline loops: CDR1 ENHRY, CDR2 SYGVKD. The CDR3 totals 14 residues. With V trimmed by 5 bases and J by 9 bases, 4 bases remained unmatched. CDR3 sequence (DNA): TGTGCCATCAGTTGGACTAGCGGGGGCGCTGAGCAGTTCTTC. Its translation is CAISWTSGGAEQFF.

The V and J genes are TRBV5-1 and TRBJ2-1, with D possibly matching TRBD2 (5 bases). Germline CDR1 reads SGHRS; CDR2 reads YFSETQ. The CDR3 runs to 14 residues. V lost 2 bases and J 4 bases, leaving 10 bases between the germline ends. The CDR3 sequence: CASSFGSTYNEQFF. The CDR3 DNA is TGCGCCAGCAGCTTTGGGAGTACGTACAATGAGCAGTTCTTC.

The chain has TRBV10-3 and TRBJ1-2; TRBD1 is a possible D gene (5 bases). The CDR3 has 13 residues. The germline V gene has CDR1 ENHRY and CDR2 SYGVKD. Trimming removed 5 bases at V and 0 bases at J, with 7 bases between. The CDR3 loop reads CAISKDTNYGYTF. CDR3 coding DNA: TGTGCCATCAGTAAGGACACTAACTATGGCTACACCTTC.

This chain joins TRBV6-5 and TRBJ1-2, with 8 bases fitting TRBD1. The V gene end was trimmed by 5 bases and the J gene end by 5 bases; junction bases not matched to a gene: 10. The CDR3 covers 15 residues. Germline lookup yields CDR1 MNHEY and CDR2 SVGAGI. CDR3 in DNA: TGTGCCAGCAGTGCTCGACAGGGGAAGAGGTATGGCTACACCTTC. This encodes CASSARQGKRYGYTF.

The sample holds a few counts of this clone. V is TRBV6-6 and J is TRBJ2-1; 7 bases match TRBD2. The CDR3 is 13 amino acids. V lost 3 bases to trimming and J lost 8 bases; unmatched junction nucleotides: 4. The germline CDR1 and CDR2 sequences are MNHNY and SVGAGI (reference sequence). CDR3 in DNA: TGTGCCAGCAGTTATGGCGGGAGCGATGAGCAGTTCTTC. Protein sequence: CASSYGGSDEQFF.

This clone was detected only a few times. This sequence joins TRBV2 and TRBJ2-3, with TRBD2 matching over 10 bases. The CDR3 spans 17 residues. The germline CDR1 and CDR2 sequences are SNHLY and FYNNEI. The V segment lost 6 bases and the J segment 3 bases; nucleotides outside the gene matches: 12. The CDR3 nucleotides are TGTGCCAGCAGGGGGACTAGCGTGACTGGGGGGACAGATACGCAGTATTTT. This encodes CASRGTSVTGGTDTQYF.

The CDR3 DNA is TGTGCCAGCAGCTTAGGGGGACAGGGAAGCAATCAGCCCCAGCATTTT. Its protein is CASSLGGQGSNQPQHF. This sequence joins TRBV7-6 and TRBJ1-5; 9 bases are a match to TRBD1. The CDR3 has 16 amino acids. Trimming cost V 1 base and J 1 base; bases outside gene matches: 2. CDR1 SGHVS and CDR2 FNYEAQ come from the germline V gene.

The V and J genes are TRBV19 and TRBJ2-7, with 11 bases lining up with TRBD2. The CDR3 covers 14 residues. The germline V gene has CDR1 LNHDA and CDR2 SQIVND (reference sequence). V trimming: 5 bases; J trimming: 3 bases; junction bases outside the gene matches: 3. This chain's CDR3 is CASSPGLADYEQYF. DNA of the CDR3: TGTGCCAGTAGTCCGGGACTAGCGGACTACGAGCAGTACTTC.

The chain employs TRBV5-1 and TRBJ2-7; D gene uncertain. Per the germline V gene, CDR1 is SGHRS and CDR2 is YFSETQ. The CDR3 length is 13 residues. V was trimmed by 7 bases and J by 4 bases, leaving 15 bases between them. The CDR3 DNA sequence: TGCGCCAGCGGCGGAGACTCATTTTACGAGCAGTACTTC. Encoded protein: CASGGDSFYEQYF.

The V call is TRBV6-5, the J call TRBJ1-1; unclear D gene. Looked up from germline, CDR1 is MNHEY and CDR2 is SVGAGI. This CDR3 has 13 residues. V was shortened by 7 bases and J by 8 bases, with 17 bases between the two germline ends. Written as DNA, the CDR3 is TGTGCCAGCATCCAGGACGGAGGCTGGGAAGCTTTCTTT. Protein product: CASIQDGGWEAFF.

The chain employs TRBV11-2 and TRBJ1-1; D is unclear. V was pared by 5 bases and J by 6 bases, with 19 bases between. Germline CDR1 SGHAT, CDR2 FQNNGV. This CDR3 comprises 15 residues. The DNA of the CDR3 is TGTGCCAGCAGCCCAGGCGGGCGAGGGTTCCCTGAAGCTTTCTTT. Translated, it gives CASSPGGRGFPEAFF.

The chain recombines TRBV18 with TRBJ1-2; a possible D gene is TRBD1 (5 bases). Trimming left V 5 bases short and J 1 base short, with 14 bases between. This CDR3 has 15 residues. CDR1 and CDR2 (germline): KGHSH, LQKENI. The CDR3 loop is CASSNQGSFNYGYTF. CDR3 sequence (DNA): TGTGCCAGCTCAAATCAGGGATCTTTTAACTATGGCTACACCTTC.